One and the same sample provided the 3 T cell receptor beta chains below, sequenced in a study of control samples from healthy donors and cancer patients. Generated by immunoSEQ multiplex PCR, the TCRdb table keeps only in-frame clones and is missing some. The sample lists 90,000 to 120,000 clones; around four fifths were seen once. The sample consisted of blood. These receptors all come from a young man in good health.

This clone was recorded a few times. V is TRBV10-3 and J is TRBJ2-3, with D tentatively TRBD1 or TRBD2 (6 bases each). CDR1 is ENHRY and CDR2 is SYGVKD in the germline V gene. The ends were cut back, 10 bases at V and 4 bases at J, with 15 bases in the middle. CDR3 length equals 13 residues. The CDR3 is CASGGGLADTQYF. The CDR3 nucleotides read TGTGCCAGCGGTGGGGGGCTGGCAGATACGCAGTATTTT.

This chain uses TRBV2 with TRBJ2-3, with 10 bases fitting TRBD1. V lost 5 bases and J lost 5; bases outside the gene matches: 10. Germline CDR1 and CDR2: SNHLY and FYNNEI. The CDR3 is 16 amino acids. The CDR3 here is CASSSLDRGEEDTQYF. The CDR3 DNA reads TGTGCCAGCAGTTCACTGGACAGGGGGGAGGAAGATACGCAGTATTTT.

The gene calls are TRBV19 and TRBJ2-1; D uncertain. Germline CDR1 LNHDA, CDR2 SQIVND (reference sequence). Trimming took off 3 bases at V and 4 bases at J, with 1 base between the two ends. The CDR3 has 11 amino acids. CDR3 nucleotide sequence: TGTGCCAGTAGTATTTACAATGAGCAGTTCTTC. Residues: CASSIYNEQFF.